The 27 T cell receptor beta chains listed next were all sequenced from one sample in a study of T cell changes during pregnancy in multiple sclerosis. Sequencing used immunoSEQ multiplex PCR; TCRdb keeps in-frame clones, though not all of them. The repertoire consists of about 27,000 clones, with about nine tenths occurring once and the leading ten covering about 13%. The input for sequencing was CD8+ T cells from peripheral blood mononuclear cells, taken in the first trimester of pregnancy. The source of these receptors is a female donor in good health, enrolled as a control in a pregnancy study.

This clone was seen just once. V is TRBV5-4 and J is TRBJ2-3; TRBD2 might be the D (5 bases). The CDR3 spans 14 residues. Germline CDR1 SGHNT, CDR2 YYREEE (reference sequence). V lost 2 bases and J lost 4, with 11 bases in between. In nucleotides, the CDR3 is TGTGCCAGCAGCTTCGAGGGCTATCCAGATACGCAGTATTTT. Protein sequence: CASSFEGYPDTQYF.

The chain carries TRBV27 and TRBJ1-1; 8 bases line up with TRBD1. Unmatched junction bases numbered 2, after V lost 5 bases and J lost 0 bases. This CDR3 region has 14 residues. CDR1 and CDR2 from the germline V gene are MNHEY and SMNVEV (reference sequence). The CDR3: CASSDRGVNTEAFF. For the CDR3, the DNA is TGTGCCAGCAGTGACAGGGGAGTGAACACTGAAGCTTTCTTT.

The chain joins TRBV12-5 to TRBJ2-7, with 7 bases that match TRBD1. The CDR3 sequence is 13 residues long. Germline trimming cut 6 bases from V and 6 bases from J; bases unmatched to any gene: 8. Germline CDR1 LGHNT, CDR2 FRNRAP. This chain's CDR3 is CASGSGGIGEQYF. The DNA for the CDR3 is TGTGCTAGTGGATCAGGGGGTATAGGCGAGCAGTACTTC.

The chain recombines TRBV14 with TRBJ2-3, with D possibly matching TRBD2 (6 bases). The germline V gene encodes CDR1 SGHDN and CDR2 FVKESK. V lost 5 bases and J lost 7, with 22 bases in between. The CDR3 covers 16 residues. The CDR3 here is CASSKLSGTPPNTQYF. The CDR3 coding sequence is TGTGCCAGCAGCAAACTCTCCGGGACTCCCCCAAATACGCAGTATTTT. The full variable domain, rest sourced from reference TRBV14 and TRBJ2-3, is EAGVTQFPSHSVIEKGQTVTLRCDPISGHDNLYWYRRVMGKEIKFLLHFVKESKQDESGMPNNRFLAERTGGTYSTLKVQPAELEDSGVYFCASSKLSGTPPNTQYFGPGTRLTVL.

This chain uses TRBV5-4 with TRBJ1-3; 9 bases are shared with TRBD1. V lost 3 bases to trimming and J lost 4 bases; unmatched junction nucleotides: 2. In germline, CDR1 is SGHNT, CDR2 YYREEE (reference sequence). This CDR3 has 14 amino acids. CDR3 sequence: CASSWDREGNTIYF. CDR3 DNA sequence: TGTGCCAGCAGCTGGGACAGGGAAGGAAACACCATATATTTT.

The chain carries TRBV27 and TRBJ2-2; a possible D gene is TRBD2 (5 bases). Trimming shortened V by 6 bases and J by 8 bases, and 10 bases separated the two germline ends. The CDR3 is made up of 12 amino acids. Germline CDR1 MNHEY, CDR2 SMNVEV (reference sequence). The CDR3 region is CASSPRAGELFF. The CDR3 region has the DNA TGTGCCAGCAGCCCGAGGGCTGGGGAGCTGTTTTTT.

V is TRBV25-1 and J is TRBJ2-2, with D maybe TRBD2 (5 bases). Per the germline V gene, CDR1 is MGHDK and CDR2 is SYGVNS. V was clipped by 1 base and J by 3 bases, with 15 bases between them. The CDR3 is made up of 17 amino acids. CDR3 loop: CASSELWERGYTGELFF. In DNA form, the CDR3 reads TGTGCCAGCAGTGAATTGTGGGAGCGCGGGTACACCGGGGAGCTGTTTTTT.

The V call is TRBV30, the J call TRBJ2-5; 7 bases are a match to TRBD1. The J segment lost 0 bases and the V segment lost 5 bases, leaving 6 bases of the junction unmatched. This CDR3 is built from 14 residues. CDR1 and CDR2 (germline): GTSNPN, SVGIG (reference sequence). The CDR3 coding sequence is TGTGCCTGGGGTATTGGACAGGACCAAGAGACCCAGTACTTC. Translating it yields CAWGIGQDQETQYF.

The genes are TRBV10-2 and TRBJ2-5; tentative D call: TRBD2 (6 bases). Germline V lookup: CDR1 WSHSY, CDR2 SAAADI. The CDR3 is 14 amino acids. The V and J ends lost 4 bases and 0 bases respectively, with 9 bases between them. The CDR3 sequence: CASSGLANQETQYF. The CDR3 coding sequence is TGCGCCAGCAGTGGGCTAGCGAACCAAGAGACCCAGTACTTC.

V usage is TRBV27 and J usage is TRBJ2-2; maybe TRBD1 (6 bases). Germline V gives CDR1 MNHEY, CDR2 SMNVEV (reference sequence). There are 13 residues in the CDR3. V was clipped by 6 bases and J by 5 bases, with 10 bases between them. For the CDR3, the DNA is TGTGCCAGCAGCCCCACAGGGACCGGGGAGCTGTTTTTT. This encodes CASSPTGTGELFF.

The gene calls are TRBV15 and TRBJ1-2, with 8 bases aligning to TRBD1. The CDR3 runs to 14 residues. CDR1 and CDR2 (germline): LNHNV, YYDKDF (reference sequence). Trimming removed 2 bases from V and 9 bases from J; junction bases left unmatched: 8. In nucleotides, the CDR3 is TGTGCCACCAGCAGACGAGGACAGGGAATCAGCTACACCTTC. Its protein is CATSRRGQGISYTF.

The chain carries TRBV19 and TRBJ1-2; 7 positions match TRBD1. The CDR3 extends over 16 amino acids. The V gene end was trimmed by 4 bases and the J gene end by 3 bases; junction bases not matched to a gene: 11. Germline V gene sequence: CDR1 LNHDA, CDR2 SQIVND (reference sequence). CDR3 protein: CASSRGDSLRDYGYTF. In DNA form, the CDR3 reads TGTGCCAGTAGTAGAGGGGACAGCCTTCGTGACTATGGCTACACCTTC. The full variable domain, rest sourced from reference TRBV19 and TRBJ1-2, is DGGITQSPKYLFRKEGQNVTLSCEQNLNHDAMYWYRQDPGQGLRLIYYSQIVNDFQKGDIAEGYSVSREKKESFPLTVTSAQKNPTAFYLCASSRGDSLRDYGYTFGSGTRLTVV.

The chain couples TRBV28 to TRBJ2-7; no clear D. Per germline, CDR1 MDHEN and CDR2 SYDVKM. The V and J ends lost 7 bases and 6 bases respectively, with 13 bases between them. This CDR3 comprises 12 residues. CDR3 bases: TGTGCCAGCAAGGCTAGAGGTGCCGAGCAGTACTTC. Amino acid sequence: CASKARGAEQYF.

CDR3 in amino acids: CASSQRLAGYNEQFF. CDR3 DNA sequence: TGCGCCAGCAGCCAACGACTAGCGGGTTACAATGAGCAGTTCTTC. The chain has TRBV4-1 and TRBJ2-1, with 10 bases identical to TRBD2. V shed 2 bases and J 4 bases; nucleotides not matched to a gene: 2. The CDR3 length is 15 residues. Per germline, CDR1 MGHRA and CDR2 YSYEKL.

This chain connects TRBV28 to TRBJ2-7; a weak D match, TRBD1 (6 bases). This CDR3 is built from 12 residues. Trimming took 7 bases from V and 5 from J, leaving 12 bases between them. Per germline, CDR1 MDHEN and CDR2 SYDVKM. CDR3 loop: CASNRVEDEQYF. CDR3 sequence (DNA): TGTGCCAGCAACAGGGTTGAGGACGAGCAGTACTTC.

The rearrangement links TRBV7-9 to TRBJ2-7, with 8 nucleotides matching TRBD1. With 4 bases clipped from V and 4 bases from J, the junction kept 9 bases outside the gene matches. Germline V CDR1 and CDR2: SEHNR, FQNEAQ (reference sequence). CDR3 length equals 15 residues. As DNA, the CDR3 is TGTGCCAGCAGCTCGGCGACAGGGGACTTATACGAGCAGTACTTC. This translates into CASSSATGDLYEQYF. The full variable domain, completed using reference TRBV7-9 and TRBJ2-7, is DTGVSQNPRHKITKRGQNVTFRCDPISEHNRLYWYRQTLGQGPEFLTYFQNEAQLEKSRLLSDRFSAERPKGSFSTLEIQRTEQGDSAMYLCASSSATGDLYEQYFGPGTRLTVT.

The CDR3 reads CASSDRLAGELFF. The CDR3 DNA sequence: TGTGCCAGCAGTGACCGACTAGCCGGGGAGCTGTTTTTT. The rearrangement uses TRBV6-1 and TRBJ2-2; tentatively, D is TRBD2 (6 bases). Trimming shortened V by 3 bases and J by 6 bases, and 8 bases separated the two germline ends. The CDR3 spans 13 residues. The germline CDR1 and CDR2 sequences are MNHNS and SASEGT.

This chain links TRBV6-6 with TRBJ2-3, with TRBD2 identical over 9 bases. The CDR3 covers 14 residues. V trimming: 9 bases; J trimming: 5 bases; junction bases outside the gene matches: 9. Germline CDR1 reads MNHNY; CDR2 reads SVGAGI (reference sequence). In DNA, the CDR3 is TGTGCCAGTGCCATAGCGGGGGAAAAAGATACGCAGTATTTT. This gives the protein CASAIAGEKDTQYF.

This clone is categorized as medium-sized. This chain links TRBV4-2 with TRBJ2-3; 10 nucleotides line up with TRBD2. The CDR3 loop spans 16 amino acids. V dropped 0 bases and J dropped 1; count of bases not matched to a gene: 1. The V gene's germline CDR1 is LGHNA and CDR2 YNFKEQ. The CDR3 region has the DNA TGTGCCAGCAGCCAAGATCTAGCGGGAGGCACAGATACGCAGTATTTT. Residues: CASSQDLAGGTDTQYF.

V is TRBV7-6 and J is TRBJ1-2; the match to TRBD1 covers 7 bases. The CDR3 totals 19 residues. The germline gives CDR1 SGHVS, CDR2 FNYEAQ. V lost 5 bases to trimming and J lost 4 bases; unmatched junction nucleotides: 22. The CDR3, as DNA: TGTGCCAGCAGCATAACCTCCGGGACAGACCTTCCCACCCGCTATGGCTACACCTTC. Amino acid sequence: CASSITSGTDLPTRYGYTF. Full variable domain (rest looked up from reference TRBV7-6 and TRBJ1-2): GAGVSQSPRYKVTKRGQDVALRCDPISGHVSLYWYRQALGQGPEFLTYFNYEAQQDKSGLPNDRFSAERPEGSISTLTIQRTEQRDSAMYRCASSITSGTDLPTRYGYTFGSGTRLTVV.

The V call is TRBV7-9, the J call TRBJ2-1; 14 nucleotides match TRBD2. Per the germline V gene, CDR1 is SEHNR and CDR2 is FQNEAQ (reference sequence). V shed 5 bases and J 8 bases; nucleotides not matched to a gene: 5. CDR3 length: 15 residues. CDR3 sequence (DNA): TGTGCCAGCAGCCACCGACTAGCGGGAGGGGATGAGCAGTTCTTC. Encoded protein: CASSHRLAGGDEQFF.

The chain couples TRBV10-1 to TRBJ2-7, with TRBD2 as a possible D gene (6 bases). The CDR3 consists of 15 residues. Trimming took 7 bases from V and 5 from J, leaving 21 bases between them. Per the germline V gene, CDR1 is WNHNN and CDR2 is SYGVQD (reference sequence). CDR3 region: CASNPSRLDANEQYF. CDR3 nucleotides: TGCGCCAGCAACCCGTCCAGACTAGACGCAAACGAGCAGTACTTC.

This chain links TRBV27 with TRBJ1-1, with 8 bases matching TRBD1. This CDR3 has 12 amino acids. V shed 10 bases and J 4 bases; nucleotides not matched to a gene: 5. The germline CDR1 and CDR2 sequences are MNHEY and SMNVEV (reference sequence). Written as DNA, the CDR3 is TGTGCCACAAAAACAGGGGGCACTGAAGCTTTCTTT. Residues: CATKTGGTEAFF.

Points on this clone: The germline gene is not matched at one end of the junction; a read error may be the cause. This chain joins TRBV7-7 and TRBJ2-7, with TRBD2 identical over 7 bases. Germline values: CDR1 SSHAT, CDR2 FNYEAQ (reference sequence). CDR3 length equals 14 residues. CDR3 DNA: TGTGCTAGCAGCTTAGGACTAGGGAACTACGAGCAGTACTTC. Encoded protein: CASSLGLGNYEQYF.

The chain combines TRBV18 with TRBJ1-1; 8 positions agree with TRBD1. The V and J ends lost 10 bases and 1 base, in that order; junction bases with no gene match: 8. Germline values: CDR1 KGHSH, CDR2 LQKENI. This CDR3 contains 14 residues. CDR3 in DNA: TGTGCCACCACGGACAGGGAACGGAACACTGAAGCTTTCTTT. It specifies CATTDRERNTEAFF.

The V and J genes are TRBV16 and TRBJ2-2; 7 nucleotides agree with TRBD1. V gave up 1 base and J gave up 3 bases; unmatched junction bases: 5. The CDR3 covers 16 residues. Per the germline V gene, CDR1 is KGHSY and CDR2 is FQNENV. The CDR3 sequence: CASSQLRDSHTGELFF. The CDR3 DNA reads TGTGCCAGCAGCCAATTAAGGGACAGCCACACCGGGGAGCTGTTTTTT.

The chain couples TRBV4-3 to TRBJ2-3; D possibly corresponds to TRBD2 (5 bases). The CDR3 spans 16 residues. Looked up from germline, CDR1 is LGHNA and CDR2 is YSLEER. Trimming pared 1 base from V and 4 bases from J, leaving 15 bases between. The CDR3 here is CASSQVIGVMSDTQYF. CDR3 DNA sequence: TGCGCCAGCAGCCAAGTTATCGGGGTTATGTCAGATACGCAGTATTTT.